Following are 11 T cell receptor beta chains from one sample sequenced in a study of shared clonotypes between healthy human individuals. Method: immunoSEQ multiplex PCR; TCRdb's copy keeps in-frame clones and lacks some. Among approximately 530,000 clones listed, about 96% were seen once. Sequencing used naive CD4+ T cells sorted from blood. Subset reported: CD45RA+ positively selected. These receptors all come from a woman aged 25-40 years in good health.

The chain carries TRBV5-6 and TRBJ1-2; 9 positions agree with TRBD1. The trim removed 4 bases at V and 2 bases at J, leaving 9 bases unmatched. The CDR3 is made up of 16 amino acids. The germline V gene has CDR1 SGHDT and CDR2 YYEEEE. The CDR3 DNA sequence: TGTGCCAGCAGCCCCGGACAGGGGTGGTTGAACTATGGCTACACCTTC. Protein sequence: CASSPGQGWLNYGYTF.

J is TRBJ2-1 and V is TRBV2; D uncertain. The V gene lost 4 bases and the J gene lost 4 bases, with 8 bases spanning the gap. The CDR3 spans 13 residues. In germline, CDR1 is SNHLY, CDR2 FYNNEI. The chain's CDR3 is CASSVGPYNEQFF. DNA of the CDR3: TGTGCCAGCAGTGTCGGGCCTTACAATGAGCAGTTCTTC.

This CDR3 is CASSLAGRGDGYTF. The CDR3 DNA reads as TGCGCCAGCAGCTTGGCCGGCAGGGGGGATGGCTACACCTTC. This chain connects TRBV5-1 to TRBJ1-2, with TRBD1 matching 7 bases. Germline loops: CDR1 SGHRS, CDR2 YFSETQ. Trimming removed 0 bases from V and 6 bases from J; junction bases left unmatched: 5. The CDR3 loop spans 14 amino acids.

The chain joins TRBV9 to TRBJ2-1, with 7 nucleotides matching TRBD2. Trimming cost V 4 bases and J 1 base; bases outside gene matches: 8. Germline V gene sequence: CDR1 SGDLS, CDR2 YYNGEE. The CDR3 is 16 residues long. The CDR3 loop reads CASSPFPSGSYNEQFF. The CDR3 coding sequence is TGTGCCAGCAGCCCTTTTCCTAGCGGTTCCTACAATGAGCAGTTCTTC.

V gene TRBV4-1 combines with J gene TRBJ1-2; 7 bases match TRBD1. CDR3 length: 16 residues. V shed 4 bases and J 4 bases; nucleotides not matched to a gene: 12. From germline, CDR1 is MGHRA and CDR2 YSYEKL. In nucleotides, the CDR3 is TGCGCCAGCAGCCCCCGCCGACAGGGCACCGGCTATGGCTACACCTTC. This translates into CASSPRRQGTGYGYTF.

The V call is TRBV20-1, the J call TRBJ2-4; unclear D gene. The CDR3 length is 11 residues. Germline-derived CDR1 and CDR2 are DFQATT and SNEGSKA (reference sequence). With 3 bases removed from V and 5 bases from J, the gap between germline ends came to 5 bases. Here the CDR3 reads CSASPENIQYF. CDR3 sequence (DNA): TGCAGTGCTAGCCCGGAAAACATTCAGTACTTC.

The chain is built from TRBV2 and TRBJ1-5, with 7 positions matching TRBD1. V shed 6 bases and J 4 bases; nucleotides not matched to a gene: 6. Germline V gives CDR1 SNHLY, CDR2 FYNNEI. The CDR3 spans 14 residues. The CDR3 loop is CASRHRGLNQPQHF. The CDR3 DNA follows: TGTGCCAGCAGACACAGGGGATTAAATCAGCCCCAGCATTTT. Complete variable domain (other parts from reference TRBV2 and TRBJ1-5): EPEVTQTPSHQVTQMGQEVILRCVPISNHLYFYWYRQILGQKVEFLVSFYNNEISEKSEIFDDQFSVERPDGSNFTLKIRSTKLEDSAMYFCASRHRGLNQPQHFGDGTRLSIL.

This sequence joins TRBV10-3 and TRBJ2-1; a weak D match, TRBD2 (6 bases). The germline V gene encodes CDR1 ENHRY and CDR2 SYGVKD. V dropped 3 bases and J dropped 9 bases, with 12 bases sitting between them. The CDR3 sequence is 13 residues long. The CDR3 DNA follows: TGTGCCATCAGTGAATTTCCCGGGAGTGAGCAGTTCTTC. Translated, it gives CAISEFPGSEQFF.

V and J are TRBV7-9 and TRBJ2-7; perhaps TRBD2 as D (6 bases). The germline V gene has CDR1 SEHNR and CDR2 FQNEAQ (reference sequence). The CDR3 totals 12 residues. V was pared by 5 bases and J by 2 bases, with 7 bases between. The CDR3 region is CASSRTTYEQYF. CDR3 nucleotide sequence: TGTGCCAGCAGCCGGACTACCTACGAGCAGTACTTC.

For the CDR3, the DNA is TGTGCCAGCTCACCACGGAGTGGGGTTGAAGATACGCAGTATTTT. This codes for CASSPRSGVEDTQYF. The chain links TRBV18 to TRBJ2-3; the D is unclear. Per germline, CDR1 KGHSH and CDR2 LQKENI. V was cut by 1 base and J by 5 bases, with 13 bases left in between. CDR3 length: 15 residues.

The rearrangement uses TRBV28 and TRBJ2-4, with a possible D match to TRBD2 (5 bases). The germline CDR1 and CDR2 sequences are MDHEN and SYDVKM. V shed 10 bases and J shed 5 bases, with 18 bases lying between them. This CDR3 has 14 amino acids. CDR3 in amino acids: CATRGFIPQNIQYF. As DNA, the CDR3 is TGTGCCACCCGCGGGTTTATTCCCCAAAACATTCAGTACTTC.